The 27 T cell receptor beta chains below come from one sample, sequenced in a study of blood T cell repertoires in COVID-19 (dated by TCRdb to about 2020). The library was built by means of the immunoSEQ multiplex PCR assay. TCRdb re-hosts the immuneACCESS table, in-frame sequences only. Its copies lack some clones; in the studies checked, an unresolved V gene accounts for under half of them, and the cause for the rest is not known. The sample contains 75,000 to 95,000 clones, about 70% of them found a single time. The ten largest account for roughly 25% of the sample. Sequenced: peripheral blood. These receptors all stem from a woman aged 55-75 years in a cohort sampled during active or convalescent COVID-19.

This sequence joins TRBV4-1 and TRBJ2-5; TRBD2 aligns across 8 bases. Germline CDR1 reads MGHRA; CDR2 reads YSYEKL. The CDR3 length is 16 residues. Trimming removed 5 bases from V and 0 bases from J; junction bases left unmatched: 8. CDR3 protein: CASSTSGGGNQETQYF. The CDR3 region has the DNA TGCGCCAGCAGCACGAGTGGCGGGGGGAACCAAGAGACCCAGTACTTC.

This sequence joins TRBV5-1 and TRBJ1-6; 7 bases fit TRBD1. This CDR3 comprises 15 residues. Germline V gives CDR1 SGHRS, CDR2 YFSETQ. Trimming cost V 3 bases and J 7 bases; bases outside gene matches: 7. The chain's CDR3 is CASSYTGDQNSPLHF. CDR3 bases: TGCGCCAGCAGCTATACAGGGGATCAAAATTCACCCCTCCACTTT.

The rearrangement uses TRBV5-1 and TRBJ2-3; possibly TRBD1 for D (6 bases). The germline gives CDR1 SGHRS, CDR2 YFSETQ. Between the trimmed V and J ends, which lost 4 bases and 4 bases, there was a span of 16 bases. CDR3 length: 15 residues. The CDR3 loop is CASSPTGSSADTQYF. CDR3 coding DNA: TGCGCCAGCAGCCCAACAGGGTCCAGCGCAGATACGCAGTATTTT.

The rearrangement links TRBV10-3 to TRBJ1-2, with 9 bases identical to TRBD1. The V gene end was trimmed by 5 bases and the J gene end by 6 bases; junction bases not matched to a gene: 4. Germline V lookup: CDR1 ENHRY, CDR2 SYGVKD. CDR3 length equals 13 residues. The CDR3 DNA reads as TGTGCCATCAGTAGGGACAGGGAGAATGGCTACACCTTC. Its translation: CAISRDRENGYTF.

The DNA for the CDR3 is TGTGCCAGCAGCATGCGACAGGGGTCCAATGGCTACACCTTC. Translated: CASSMRQGSNGYTF. The gene calls are TRBV7-8 and TRBJ1-2, with 8 bases lining up with TRBD1. Per germline, CDR1 SGHVS and CDR2 FQNEAQ. Unmatched junction bases numbered 8, after V lost 5 bases and J lost 6 bases. This CDR3 is 14 amino acids long.

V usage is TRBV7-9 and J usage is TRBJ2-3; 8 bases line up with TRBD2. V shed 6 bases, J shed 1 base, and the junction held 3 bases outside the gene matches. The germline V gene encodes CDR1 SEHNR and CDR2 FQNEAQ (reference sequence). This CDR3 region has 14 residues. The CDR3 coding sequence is TGTGCCAGCAGTCATAGCGGGGGCACAGATACGCAGTATTTT. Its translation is CASSHSGGTDTQYF. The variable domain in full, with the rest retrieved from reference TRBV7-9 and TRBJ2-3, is DTGVSQNPRHKITKRGQNVTFRCDPISEHNRLYWYRQTLGQGPEFLTYFQNEAQLEKSRLLSDRFSAERPKGSFSTLEIQRTEQGDSAMYLCASSHSGGTDTQYFGPGTRLTVL.

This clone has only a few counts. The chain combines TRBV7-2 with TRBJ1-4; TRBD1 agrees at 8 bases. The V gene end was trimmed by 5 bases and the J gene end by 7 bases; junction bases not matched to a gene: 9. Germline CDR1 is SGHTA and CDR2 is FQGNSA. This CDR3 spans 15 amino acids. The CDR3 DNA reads TGTGCCAGCAGCCTGACCAGGGGGCGAGGTGAAAAACTGTTTTTT. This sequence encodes CASSLTRGRGEKLFF.

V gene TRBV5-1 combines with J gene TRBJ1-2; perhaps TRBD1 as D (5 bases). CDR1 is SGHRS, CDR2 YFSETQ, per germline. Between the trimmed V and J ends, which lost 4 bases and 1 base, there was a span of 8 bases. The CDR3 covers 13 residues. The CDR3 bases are TGCGCCAGCAGCCCAGGGATTAACTATGGCTACACCTTC. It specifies CASSPGINYGYTF. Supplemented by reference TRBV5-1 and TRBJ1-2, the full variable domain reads KAGVTQTPRYLIKTRGQQVTLSCSPISGHRSVSWYQQTPGQGLQFLFEYFSETQRNKGNFPGRFSGRQFSNSRSEMNVSTLELGDSALYLCASSPGINYGYTFGSGTRLTVV.

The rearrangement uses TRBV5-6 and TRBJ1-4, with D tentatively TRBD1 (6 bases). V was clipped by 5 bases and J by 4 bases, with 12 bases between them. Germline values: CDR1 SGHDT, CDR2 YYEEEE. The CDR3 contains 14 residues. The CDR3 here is CASSWTEGNEKLFF. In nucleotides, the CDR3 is TGTGCCAGCAGTTGGACAGAGGGTAATGAAAAACTGTTTTTT.

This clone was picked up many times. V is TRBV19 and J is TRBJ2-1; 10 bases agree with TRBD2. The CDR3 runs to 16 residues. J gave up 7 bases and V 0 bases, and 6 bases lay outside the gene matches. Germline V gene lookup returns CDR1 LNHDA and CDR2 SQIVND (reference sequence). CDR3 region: CASSIDPAGGLNEQFF. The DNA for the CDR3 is TGTGCCAGTAGTATAGACCCAGCGGGGGGGCTGAATGAGCAGTTCTTC.

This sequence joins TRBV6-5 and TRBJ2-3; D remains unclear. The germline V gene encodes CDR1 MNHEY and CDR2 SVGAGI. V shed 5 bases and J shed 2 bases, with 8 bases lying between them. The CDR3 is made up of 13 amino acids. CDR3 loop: CASSPGFTDTQYF. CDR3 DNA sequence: TGTGCCAGCAGTCCAGGATTCACAGATACGCAGTATTTT.

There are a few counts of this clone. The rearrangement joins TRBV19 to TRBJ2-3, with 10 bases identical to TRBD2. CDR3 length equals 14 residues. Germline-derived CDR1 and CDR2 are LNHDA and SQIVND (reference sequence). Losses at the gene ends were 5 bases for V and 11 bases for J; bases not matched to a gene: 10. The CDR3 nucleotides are TGTGCCAGTAGTGAAGAGCGGGGGGGCCTGGTGCAGTATTTT. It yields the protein CASSEERGGLVQYF.

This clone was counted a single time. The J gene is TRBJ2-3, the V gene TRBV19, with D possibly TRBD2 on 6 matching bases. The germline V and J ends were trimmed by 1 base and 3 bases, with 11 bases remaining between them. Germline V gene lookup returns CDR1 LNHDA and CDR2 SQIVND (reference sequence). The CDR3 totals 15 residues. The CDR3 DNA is TGTGCCAGTAGTATAGGCGGGGTTCGAACAGATACGCAGTATTTT. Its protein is CASSIGGVRTDTQYF.

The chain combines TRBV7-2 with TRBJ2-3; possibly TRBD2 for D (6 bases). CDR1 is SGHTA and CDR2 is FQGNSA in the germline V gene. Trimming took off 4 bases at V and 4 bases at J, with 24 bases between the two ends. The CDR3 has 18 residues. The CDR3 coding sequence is TGTGCCAGCAGCTCACGAAGCCCGGGACTCAGAGTACCAGATACGCAGTATTTT. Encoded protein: CASSSRSPGLRVPDTQYF.

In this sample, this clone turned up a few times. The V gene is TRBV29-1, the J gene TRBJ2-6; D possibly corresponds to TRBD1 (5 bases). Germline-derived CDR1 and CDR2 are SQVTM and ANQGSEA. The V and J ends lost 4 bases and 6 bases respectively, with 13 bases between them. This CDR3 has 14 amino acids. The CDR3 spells CSVAVAGMANVLTF. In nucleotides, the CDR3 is TGCAGCGTTGCGGTCGCAGGGATGGCCAACGTCCTGACTTTC. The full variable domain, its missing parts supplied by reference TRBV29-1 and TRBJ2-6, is SAVISQKPSRDICQRGTSLTIQCQVDSQVTMMFWYRQQPGQSLTLIATANQGSEATYESGFVIDKFPISRPNLTFSTLTVSNMSPEDSSIYLCSVAVAGMANVLTFGAGSRLTVL.

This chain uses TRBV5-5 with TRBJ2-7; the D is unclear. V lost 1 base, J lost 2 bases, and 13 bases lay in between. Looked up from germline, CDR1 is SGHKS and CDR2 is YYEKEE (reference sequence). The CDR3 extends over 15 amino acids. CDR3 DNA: TGTGCCAGCAGCTTGAGCGTGGTCAGCACCTACGAGCAGTACTTC. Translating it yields CASSLSVVSTYEQYF.

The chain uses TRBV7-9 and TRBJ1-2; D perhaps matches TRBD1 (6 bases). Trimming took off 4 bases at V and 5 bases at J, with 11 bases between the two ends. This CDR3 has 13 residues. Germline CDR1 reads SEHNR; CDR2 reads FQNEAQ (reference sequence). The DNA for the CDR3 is TGTGCCAGCAGCTATCAGGGGTTTTATGGCTACACCTTC. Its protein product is CASSYQGFYGYTF.

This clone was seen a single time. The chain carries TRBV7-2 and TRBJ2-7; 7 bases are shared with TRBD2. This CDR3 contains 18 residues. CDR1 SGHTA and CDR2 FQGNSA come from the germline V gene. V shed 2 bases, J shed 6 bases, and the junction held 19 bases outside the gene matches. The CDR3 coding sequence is TGTGCCAGCAGCTTAAGCCGGGACTACCTGCCGCGACCTGGCGAGCAGTACTTC. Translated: CASSLSRDYLPRPGEQYF.

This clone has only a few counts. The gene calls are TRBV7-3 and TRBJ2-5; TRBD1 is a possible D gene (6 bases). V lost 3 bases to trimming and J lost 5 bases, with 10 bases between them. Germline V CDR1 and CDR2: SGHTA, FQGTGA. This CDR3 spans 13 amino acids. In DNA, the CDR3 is TGTGCCAGCAGCTTGGGACAATTTGAGACCCAGTACTTC. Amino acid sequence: CASSLGQFETQYF.

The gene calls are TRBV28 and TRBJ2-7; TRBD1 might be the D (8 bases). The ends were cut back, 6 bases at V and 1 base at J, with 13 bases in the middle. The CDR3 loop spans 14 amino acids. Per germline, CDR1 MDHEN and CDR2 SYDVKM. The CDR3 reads CASRLQGGSYEQYF. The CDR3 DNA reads TGTGCCAGCAGGCTACAGGGGGGGTCCTACGAGCAGTACTTC.

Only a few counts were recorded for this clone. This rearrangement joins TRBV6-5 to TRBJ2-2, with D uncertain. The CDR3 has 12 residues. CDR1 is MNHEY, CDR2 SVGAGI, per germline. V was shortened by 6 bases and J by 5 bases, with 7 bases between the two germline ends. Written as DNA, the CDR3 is TGTGCCAGCAGAACAGTGACCGGGGAGCTGTTTTTT. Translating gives CASRTVTGELFF.

The CDR3 spells CATRSIGYEQYF. The CDR3 DNA follows: TGTGCCACCCGGTCCATCGGCTACGAGCAGTACTTC. The chain combines TRBV6-5 with TRBJ2-7; D gene unclear. In germline, CDR1 is MNHEY, CDR2 SVGAGI. V shed 10 bases and J shed 3 bases, with 13 bases lying between them. CDR3 size: 12 residues.

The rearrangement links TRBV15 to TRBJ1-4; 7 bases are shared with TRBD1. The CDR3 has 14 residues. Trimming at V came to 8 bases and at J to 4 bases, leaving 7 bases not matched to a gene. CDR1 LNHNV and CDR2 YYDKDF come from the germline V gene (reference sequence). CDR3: CATGSRDSNEKLFF. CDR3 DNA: TGTGCCACCGGATCCCGGGACAGTAATGAAAAACTGTTTTTT.

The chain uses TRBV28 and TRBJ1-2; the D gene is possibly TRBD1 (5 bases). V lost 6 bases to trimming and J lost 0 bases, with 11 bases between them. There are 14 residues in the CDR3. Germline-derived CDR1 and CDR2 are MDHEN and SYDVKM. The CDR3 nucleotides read TGTGCCAGCAGCCCAGGGCCGTCTAACTATGGCTACACCTTC. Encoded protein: CASSPGPSNYGYTF.

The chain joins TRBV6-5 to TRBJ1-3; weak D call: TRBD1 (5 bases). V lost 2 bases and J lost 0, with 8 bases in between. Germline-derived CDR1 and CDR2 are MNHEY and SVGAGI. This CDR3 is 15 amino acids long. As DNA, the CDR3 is TGTGCCAGCAGTTACCAGGGCATCTCTGGAAACACCATATATTTT. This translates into CASSYQGISGNTIYF.

Here the CDR3 DNA reads TGCAGTGCTAGGGGCAATGGCTACACCTTC. It translates to CSARGNGYTF. The rearrangement links TRBV20-1 to TRBJ1-2; no definite D call. The germline gives CDR1 DFQATT, CDR2 SNEGSKA (reference sequence). This CDR3 has 10 residues. The ends were cut back, 3 bases at V and 6 bases at J, with 5 bases in the middle.

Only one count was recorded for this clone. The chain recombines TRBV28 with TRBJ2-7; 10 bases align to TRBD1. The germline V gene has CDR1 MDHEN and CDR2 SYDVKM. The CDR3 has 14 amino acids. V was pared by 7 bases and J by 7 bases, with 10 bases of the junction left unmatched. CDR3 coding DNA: TGTGCCAGCACCCCCGGGACAGGGGTAAAAGAGCAGTACTTC. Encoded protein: CASTPGTGVKEQYF.